These 21 T cell receptor beta chains were sequenced from one sample in a study of identifying expanded T cells in peripheral blood. The repertoire was sequenced with immunoSEQ multiplex PCR; TCRdb's copy has only in-frame clones and lacks some. Counted here are some 78,000 clones, roughly 86% occurring once; the ten biggest clones make up around a sixth. Sequenced material: blood. All receptors derive from a person between 18 and 69 years old in good health.

The V and J genes are TRBV28 and TRBJ1-2; possibly TRBD1 for D (6 bases). Germline V CDR1 and CDR2: MDHEN, SYDVKM. Trimming took off 7 bases at V and 8 bases at J, with 14 bases between the two ends. This CDR3 is built from 12 residues. CDR3 protein: CASTPGAKGYTF. The DNA of the CDR3 is TGTGCCAGCACCCCGGGGGCGAAAGGCTACACCTTC.

This rearrangement joins TRBV9 to TRBJ2-7; 10 bases match TRBD1. Germline V lookup: CDR1 SGDLS, CDR2 YYNGEE. J lost 2 bases, V lost 1 base, and 6 bases had no gene match. CDR3 length equals 16 residues. CDR3 nucleotide sequence: TGTGCCAGCAGCGTAACCGCGACAGGGGGCCCCTACGAGCAGTACTTC. Protein sequence: CASSVTATGGPYEQYF.

This CDR3 is CASSPGTSGRVDEQYF. As DNA, the CDR3 is TGTGCCAGTAGTCCCGGGACTAGCGGGAGAGTCGACGAGCAGTACTTC. The chain recombines TRBV19 with TRBJ2-7; TRBD2 matches 14 bases. Germline CDR1 and CDR2: LNHDA and SQIVND (reference sequence). The CDR3 extends over 16 amino acids. The trim removed 5 bases at V and 5 bases at J, leaving 8 bases unmatched.

The V call is TRBV29-1, the J call TRBJ2-7; D possibly matches TRBD1 or TRBD2 (5 bases each). Germline assignment: CDR1 SQVTM and CDR2 ANQGSEA. The CDR3 has 12 amino acids. V shed 4 bases and J shed 5 bases, with 12 bases lying between them. CDR3 residues: CSVVRGTDEQYF. The CDR3 region has the DNA TGCAGCGTTGTGAGAGGGACGGACGAGCAGTACTTC.

The chain carries TRBV6-6 and TRBJ2-7; 7 bases are shared with TRBD1. This CDR3 has 11 residues. Germline loops: CDR1 MNHNY, CDR2 SVGAGI (reference sequence). The J segment lost 3 bases and the V segment lost 9 bases, leaving 2 bases of the junction unmatched. CDR3 protein: CASRDSYEQYF. The CDR3 DNA follows: TGTGCCAGTCGGGACAGCTACGAGCAGTACTTC.

This rearrangement joins TRBV7-8 to TRBJ1-2; no firm D call. Germline V CDR1 and CDR2: SGHVS, FQNEAQ. V lost 5 bases and J 4 bases, leaving 8 bases between the germline ends. The CDR3 is 12 residues long. CDR3 loop: CASSEDTYGYTF. CDR3 DNA sequence: TGTGCCAGCAGCGAAGACACCTATGGCTACACCTTC.

V and J are TRBV7-3 and TRBJ2-1, with 12 bases matching TRBD2. Germline CDR1 is SGHTA and CDR2 is FQGTGA. The CDR3 is made up of 15 amino acids. J lost 4 bases, V lost 3 bases, and 1 base had no gene match. CDR3 bases: TGTGCCAGCAGCTTCGGACTAGCGGGGTACAATGAGCAGTTCTTC. Protein product: CASSFGLAGYNEQFF. Full variable domain (missing parts from reference TRBV7-3 and TRBJ2-1): GAGVSQTPSNKVTEKGKYVELRCDPISGHTALYWYRQSLGQGPEFLIYFQGTGAADDSGLPNDRFFAVRPEGSVSTLKIQRTERGDSAVYLCASSFGLAGYNEQFFGPGTRLTVL.

The chain employs TRBV7-2 and TRBJ2-2; D remains unclear. Germline CDR1 reads SGHTA; CDR2 reads FQGNSA. This CDR3 spans 15 amino acids. Trimming cost V 3 bases and J 5 bases, with 13 bases left between them. The CDR3 loop reads CASSFIGRTTGELFF. DNA of the CDR3: TGTGCCAGCAGCTTTATAGGACGGACGACCGGGGAGCTGTTTTTT.

This chain uses TRBV15 with TRBJ2-7; 14 bases agree with TRBD2. Germline V gene sequence: CDR1 LNHNV, CDR2 YYDKDF (reference sequence). This CDR3 comprises 16 residues. The V and J ends lost 0 bases and 4 bases, in that order; junction bases with no gene match: 2. The CDR3 DNA follows: TGTGCCACCAGCAGAGAGGGACTAGCGGGAGCTTACGAGCAGTACTTC. Its translation: CATSREGLAGAYEQYF.

The chain combines TRBV28 with TRBJ2-7; 9 nucleotides align to TRBD1. Trimming at V came to 11 bases and at J to 3 bases, leaving 5 bases not matched to a gene. CDR1 and CDR2 (germline): MDHEN, SYDVKM. This CDR3 contains 12 residues. CDR3 nucleotides: TGTGCCGCCGGGACAGGGAACTACGAGCAGTACTTC. This codes for CAAGTGNYEQYF. The full variable domain, rest sourced from reference TRBV28 and TRBJ2-7, is DVKVTQSSRYLVKRTGEKVFLECVQDMDHENMFWYRQDPGLGLRLIYFSYDVKMKEKGDIPEGYSVSREKKERFSLILESASTNQTSMYLCAAGTGNYEQYFGPGTRLTVT.

The chain links TRBV25-1 to TRBJ2-3, with a weak D call TRBD2 (6 bases). CDR1 is MGHDK and CDR2 is SYGVNS in the germline V gene. This CDR3 has 15 residues. The V gene lost 4 bases and the J gene lost 1 base, with 12 bases spanning the gap. CDR3 coding DNA: TGTGCCAGCAGTGTAGGCGGGGCTCGCACAGATACGCAGTATTTT. This encodes CASSVGGARTDTQYF.

This chain uses TRBV5-1 with TRBJ1-1; D is undetermined. CDR1 is SGHRS, CDR2 YFSETQ, per germline. Trimming cost V 0 bases and J 1 base, with 7 bases left between them. CDR3 size: 14 residues. CDR3 protein: CASSLVQKNTEAFF. CDR3 nucleotide sequence: TGCGCCAGCAGCTTGGTTCAAAAGAACACTGAAGCTTTCTTT.

The V and J genes are TRBV28 and TRBJ2-7, with 11 bases that match TRBD1. The CDR3 is 16 residues long. V trimming: 8 bases; J trimming: 6 bases; junction bases outside the gene matches: 15. Germline-derived CDR1 and CDR2 are MDHEN and SYDVKM. The DNA of the CDR3 is TGTGCCAGCCGGGACAGGGGGGAGAGATTGGGTACCGAGCAGTACTTC. Amino acid sequence: CASRDRGERLGTEQYF.

CDR3: CASSFASGENTEAFF. The CDR3 region has the DNA TGTGCCAGCAGCTTTGCGTCAGGTGAGAACACTGAAGCTTTCTTT. The rearrangement joins TRBV7-2 to TRBJ1-1; D is uncertain. With 3 bases removed from V and 1 base from J, the gap between germline ends came to 12 bases. Germline lookup yields CDR1 SGHTA and CDR2 FQGNSA. This CDR3 region has 15 residues.

The CDR3 reads CSVAGSPYEQYF. In DNA form, the CDR3 reads TGCAGCGTTGCGGGTTCTCCCTACGAGCAGTACTTC. The chain recombines TRBV29-1 with TRBJ2-7; the D is unclear. The CDR3 is 12 residues long. From germline, CDR1 is SQVTM and CDR2 ANQGSEA. Deletions cut 4 bases from V and 2 bases from J, with 9 bases between.

The chain is built from TRBV2 and TRBJ2-1, with D maybe TRBD2 (7 bases). The CDR3 spans 15 residues. Trimming left V 5 bases short and J 5 bases short, with 16 bases between. The germline V gene encodes CDR1 SNHLY and CDR2 FYNNEI. The CDR3 region has the DNA TGTGCCAGCAGTTTACAGGGAGGGCCGGACAATGAGCAGTTCTTC. It codes for CASSLQGGPDNEQFF.

CDR3 sequence: CASSLSHEQYF. In DNA, the CDR3 is TGTGCCAGCAGCTTGAGTCACGAGCAGTACTTC. The J gene is TRBJ2-7, the V gene TRBV5-6; no firm D call. Germline CDR1 SGHDT, CDR2 YYEEEE. This CDR3 contains 11 residues. Trimming removed 1 base from V and 5 bases from J, with 4 bases in between.

This clone was detected a few times. The chain joins TRBV5-6 to TRBJ2-7; 9 bases agree with TRBD2. Germline loops: CDR1 SGHDT, CDR2 YYEEEE. V shed 2 bases, J shed 3 bases, and the junction held 12 bases outside the gene matches. The CDR3 is made up of 17 amino acids. The CDR3: CASSLGTLAGVYYEQYF. The CDR3 DNA reads TGTGCCAGCAGCTTAGGGACTTTAGCGGGAGTTTACTACGAGCAGTACTTC. The variable domain in full, completed from reference TRBV5-6 and TRBJ2-7, reads DAGVTQSPTHLIKTRGQQVTLRCSPKSGHDTVSWYQQALGQGPQFIFQYYEEEERQRGNFPDRFSGHQFPNYSSELNVNALLLGDSALYLCASSLGTLAGVYYEQYFGPGTRLTVT.

The chain couples TRBV28 to TRBJ2-6; D tentatively fits TRBD1 or TRBD2 (5 bases each). Per germline, CDR1 MDHEN and CDR2 SYDVKM. CDR3 length: 16 residues. V lost 2 bases and J lost 4, with 12 bases in between. The CDR3 DNA sequence: TGTGCCAGCAGTTTAGGGGGACCGCCGGGGGCCAACGTCCTGACTTTC. Amino acid sequence: CASSLGGPPGANVLTF.

V gene TRBV13 combines with J gene TRBJ2-5; tentatively, D is TRBD2 (7 bases). Germline values: CDR1 PRHDT, CDR2 FYEKMQ (reference sequence). The V and J ends lost 5 bases and 2 bases respectively, with 18 bases between them. CDR3 length equals 16 residues. CDR3 loop: CASSAIRGAEQETQYF. CDR3 sequence (DNA): TGTGCCAGCAGCGCCATTCGGGGGGCGGAACAAGAGACCCAGTACTTC.

A remark on this clone: One junction end does not reproduce the germline sequence, and a read error may be involved. The chain is built from TRBV7-6 and TRBJ2-3; 9 nucleotides match TRBD1. The CDR3 spans 12 residues. Germline CDR1 is SGHVS and CDR2 is FNYEAQ. This CDR3 is CASSFTGGTQYF. Here the CDR3 DNA reads TGTGCCAGCAGCTTTACAGGGGGCACGCAATATTTT.